This TCR beta chain was recovered during a study of early T cells in non-severe SARS-CoV-2 infection. On the study more broadly: The authors sequenced bulk RNA from unsorted whole blood, leaving chains unpaired.

The germline gives CDR1 SGHVS, CDR2 FNYEAQ. J gave up 3 bases and V 4 bases, and 4 bases lay outside the gene matches. This CDR3 spans 14 amino acids. Study-wide points: The matching step, a VDJdb search, favored anti-spike CD8 responses and missed private and CD4 specificities.

This clonotype has just a few counts. The antigen is unknown. cDNA molecules, individually, were tagged with unique molecular identifiers. TCRdb re-called the 5' RACE reads through MiXCR, storing one row per CDR3 protein. The sample records some 27,000 distinct CDR3 sequences, around 5.1% being singletons. The specimen sequenced was whole blood. This sequence joins TRBV7-6 and TRBJ1-2, with 8 bases lining up with TRBD1. This clonotype originated in an adult who was a healthcare worker with PCR-confirmed SARS-CoV-2 infection or an uninfected control (not recorded which). The CDR3 loop is CASSSGGADYGYTF. The CDR3 DNA follows: TGTGCCAGCAGCTCAGGGGGCGCGGACTATGGCTACACCTTC.